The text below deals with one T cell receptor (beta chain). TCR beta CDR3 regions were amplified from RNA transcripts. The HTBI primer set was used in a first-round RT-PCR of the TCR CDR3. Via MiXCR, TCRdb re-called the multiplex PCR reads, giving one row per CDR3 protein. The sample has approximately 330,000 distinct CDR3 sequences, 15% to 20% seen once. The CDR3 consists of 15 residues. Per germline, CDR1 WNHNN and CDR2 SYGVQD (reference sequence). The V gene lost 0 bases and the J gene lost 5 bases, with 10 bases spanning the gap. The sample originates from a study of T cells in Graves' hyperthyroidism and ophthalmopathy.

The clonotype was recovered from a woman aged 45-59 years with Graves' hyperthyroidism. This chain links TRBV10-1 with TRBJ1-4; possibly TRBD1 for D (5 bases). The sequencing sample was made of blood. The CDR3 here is CASSESWQGNEKLFF. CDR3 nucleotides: TGCGCCAGCAGTGAGTCGTGGCAGGGAAATGAAAAACTGTTTTTT.